The T cell receptor (beta chain) under discussion was sequenced for a study of blood T cell repertoires in COVID-19. Study context: COVID-19 samples from acute and convalescent phases originated in the United States, Italy and Spain.

The CDR3 spans 13 residues. The germline V gene encodes CDR1 WSHSY and CDR2 SAAADI. The V segment lost 7 bases and the J segment 4 bases; nucleotides outside the gene matches: 2. The authors' processing: It was from reference gene primer amplification that nucleated cell counts were estimated. Profiling relied on immunoSEQ multiplex PCR, and the TCRdb table lists in-frame clones only, not all of them. V, J and clone size reflect that table, while D and trimming were determined from the DNA. Of 87,000 or so clones in the sample, 80% to 90% were seen once. V gene TRBV10-2 combines with J gene TRBJ1-4, with 8 bases fitting TRBD1. This TCR came from a man aged 80 or over with acute or convalescent COVID-19. Specimen: peripheral blood. The CDR3 sequence: CASTDRDNEKLFF. The DNA for the CDR3 is TGCGCCAGCACGGACAGGGATAATGAAAAACTGTTTTTT.